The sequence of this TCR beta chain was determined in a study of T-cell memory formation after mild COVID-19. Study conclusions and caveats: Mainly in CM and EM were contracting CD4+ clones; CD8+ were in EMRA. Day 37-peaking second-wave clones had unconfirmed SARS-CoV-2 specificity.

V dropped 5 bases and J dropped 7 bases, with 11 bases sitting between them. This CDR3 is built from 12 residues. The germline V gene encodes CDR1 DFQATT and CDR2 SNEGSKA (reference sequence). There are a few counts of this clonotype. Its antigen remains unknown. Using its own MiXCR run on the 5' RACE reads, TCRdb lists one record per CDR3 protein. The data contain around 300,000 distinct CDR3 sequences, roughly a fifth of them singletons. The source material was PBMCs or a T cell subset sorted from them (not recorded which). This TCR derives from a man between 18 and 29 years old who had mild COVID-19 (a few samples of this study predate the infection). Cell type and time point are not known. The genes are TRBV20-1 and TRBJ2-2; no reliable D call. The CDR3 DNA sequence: TGCAGTGCTGGTCGTGTAGGCGGGGAGCTGTTTTTT. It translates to CSAGRVGGELFF.